These 7 T cell receptor beta chains originate from one sample sequenced in a study of blood T cell repertoires in COVID-19. TCRdb keeps only in-frame clones here, not all; method: immunoSEQ multiplex PCR. The sample lists 55,000 to 75,000 clones, roughly four fifths occurring once. The sample consisted of peripheral blood. All receptors come from a man aged 80 or over with COVID-19, enrolled during active disease.

This chain connects TRBV3-1 (or the pseudogene TRBV3-2) to TRBJ1-1; 10 bases match TRBD1. The J segment lost 3 bases and the V segment lost 8 bases, leaving 3 bases of the junction unmatched. The CDR3 totals 13 residues. Germline lookup yields CDR1 LGHDT and CDR2 YNNKEL (reference sequence). This chain's CDR3 is CASGQGGDTEAFF. CDR3 nucleotide sequence: TGTGCCAGCGGACAGGGGGGAGACACTGAAGCTTTCTTT.

This chain connects TRBV19 to TRBJ1-1, with 7 bases that match TRBD1. Germline lookup yields CDR1 LNHDA and CDR2 SQIVND (reference sequence). The J segment lost 4 bases and the V segment lost 5 bases, leaving 7 bases of the junction unmatched. The CDR3 contains 14 residues. CDR3 bases: TGTGCCAGTAGTGTCAGGGGGGACGGCACTGAAGCTTTCTTT. This translates into CASSVRGDGTEAFF.

The chain joins TRBV18 to TRBJ1-6; 12 nucleotides match TRBD1. V trimming: 3 bases; J trimming: 9 bases; junction bases outside the gene matches: 6. The CDR3 consists of 16 residues. Germline lookup yields CDR1 KGHSH and CDR2 LQKENI. For the CDR3, the DNA is TGTGCCAGCTCACCGGGGACAGGGGGCCTAGGTTCACCCCTCCACTTT. This gives the protein CASSPGTGGLGSPLHF. The complete variable domain, with remaining parts taken from reference TRBV18 and TRBJ1-6, reads NAGVMQNPRHLVRRRGQEARLRCSPMKGHSHVYWYRQLPEEGLKFMVYLQKENIIDESGMPKERFSAEFPKEGPSILRIQQVVRGDSAAYFCASSPGTGGLGSPLHFGNGTRLTVT.

This clone was detected once. The chain has TRBV5-1 and TRBJ1-5; D is unresolved. The length of the CDR3 is 14 residues. V lost 4 bases to trimming and J lost 8 bases, with 16 bases between them. Germline CDR1 SGHRS, CDR2 YFSETQ. As DNA, the CDR3 is TGCGCCAGCAGCGCCGGTCCCACGGAGGAGCCCCAGCATTTT. The encoded protein is CASSAGPTEEPQHF.

The chain employs TRBV27 and TRBJ2-5; 7 nucleotides agree with TRBD2. Unmatched junction bases numbered 8, after V lost 5 bases and J lost 5 bases. CDR3 length: 14 amino acids. CDR1 is MNHEY and CDR2 is SMNVEV in the germline V gene (reference sequence). The CDR3 DNA reads as TGTGCCAGCAGTAGCGGGGCGAAGGTGGAGACCCAGTACTTC. Protein sequence: CASSSGAKVETQYF.

This clone was recorded a few times. The V call is TRBV19, the J call TRBJ2-3, with 10 bases aligning to TRBD2. There are 15 residues in the CDR3. With V trimmed by 6 bases and J by 3 bases, 6 bases remained unmatched. The germline gives CDR1 LNHDA, CDR2 SQIVND (reference sequence). CDR3 residues: CASRILAGRTDTQYF. CDR3 sequence (DNA): TGTGCCAGTAGGATACTAGCGGGGAGGACAGATACGCAGTATTTT.

The rearrangement uses TRBV7-8 and TRBJ2-5, with TRBD2 matching over 7 bases. J was trimmed by 2 bases and V by 7 bases; bases with no gene match: 4. The length of the CDR3 is 13 residues. Per germline, CDR1 SGHVS and CDR2 FQNEAQ. In nucleotides, the CDR3 is TGTGCCAGCAAGGGACTACTACAAGAGACCCAGTACTTC. The encoded protein is CASKGLLQETQYF. The whole variable domain, remainder taken from reference TRBV7-8 and TRBJ2-5, is GAGVSQSPRYKVAKRGQDVALRCDPISGHVSLFWYQQALGQGPEFLTYFQNEAQLDKSGLPSDRFFAERPEGSVSTLKIQRTQQEDSAVYLCASKGLLQETQYFGPGTRLLVL.